This T cell receptor (beta chain) was found in a study of molecular identifiers for immune sequencing clone quantification. This clonotype appeared many times. TCRdb re-analysed the PCR reads in MiXCR, keeping a single row per CDR3 protein. The data hold about half a million distinct CDR3 sequences, with about a fifth observed a single time. The V end was cut by 4 bases, the J end by 5 bases, with 8 bases between. CDR3 length: 12 residues. Looked up from germline, CDR1 is SQVTM and CDR2 is ANQGSEA. Sequencing used naive CD8+ T cells from blood, with Jurkat cell RNA spiked in. Subset here: FACS-sorted CD8+CD4-CCR7+CD45RA+ naive T cells. The chain combines TRBV29-1 with TRBJ2-2; D remains ambiguous. The TCR comes from a human donor in good health. Some libraries in this study had Jurkat cell RNA spiked in. The CDR3 sequence is CSVVLGTGELFF. CDR3 nucleotides: TGCAGCGTTGTATTGGGGACCGGGGAGCTGTTTTTT.